One and the same sample provided the 25 T cell receptor beta chains below, sequenced in a study of shared clonotypes between healthy human individuals. Only in-frame clones appear in the TCRdb table, and some are missing; sequencing was by immunoSEQ multiplex PCR. Of under 2.5 million clones detected, roughly 92% appear once; the ten largest clones hold approximately 0.39%. Specimen: naive CD4+ T cells from PBMCs. The subset denotes: CD45RA+ positively selected. The receptors originated from a man between 18 and 35 years old in good health. Some clones in this sample may be carry-over from other donors' samples.

This chain connects TRBV6-1 to TRBJ2-7; TRBD1 matches 7 bases. Germline lookup yields CDR1 MNHNS and CDR2 SASEGT. J lost 1 base, V lost 6 bases, and 3 bases had no gene match. The CDR3 has 13 amino acids. The CDR3 here is CASSHRGSYEQYF. CDR3 DNA: TGTGCCAGCAGCCACAGGGGATCCTACGAGCAGTACTTC.

DNA of the CDR3: TGTGCCAGCAGCTTAGTCTGGGGTAGGCGCACCGGGGAGCTGTTTTTT. Translation: CASSLVWGRRTGELFF. V is TRBV11-2 and J is TRBJ2-2; D unclear. The CDR3 is 16 amino acids. Germline CDR1 and CDR2: SGHAT and FQNNGV. Trimming took off 1 base at V and 4 bases at J, with 13 bases between the two ends.

DNA for the CDR3: TGTGCCAGCAGTTCCGGAGTGGGTAGCTATGGCTACACCTTC. Its translation is CASSSGVGSYGYTF. V usage is TRBV27 and J usage is TRBJ1-2; D gene unclear. In germline, CDR1 is MNHEY, CDR2 SMNVEV (reference sequence). The CDR3 spans 14 residues. V was pared by 4 bases and J by 4 bases, with 13 bases between.

This clone was seen a single time. The chain recombines TRBV19 with TRBJ1-5; TRBD1 is a possible D gene (5 bases). V dropped 5 bases and J dropped 0 bases, with 14 bases sitting between them. CDR1 is LNHDA, CDR2 SQIVND, per germline (reference sequence). This CDR3 is built from 16 residues. CDR3 region: CASSRGTENSNQPQHF. For the CDR3, the DNA is TGTGCCAGTAGTCGGGGGACGGAGAATAGCAATCAGCCCCAGCATTTT.

The chain links TRBV6-4 to TRBJ2-1; 9 positions agree with TRBD2. J lost 5 bases, V lost 2 bases, and 4 bases had no gene match. The germline CDR1 and CDR2 sequences are MRHNA and SNTAGT. The CDR3 is 15 residues long. CDR3 DNA sequence: TGTGCCAGCAGTGACGGGCTAGCGGGAAACAATGAGCAGTTCTTC. Protein sequence: CASSDGLAGNNEQFF.

CDR3 in amino acids: CASSLVAGEGEQYF. CDR3 sequence (DNA): TGCGCCAGCAGCTTGGTAGCGGGGGAGGGCGAGCAGTACTTC. This chain joins TRBV5-1 and TRBJ2-7; 9 bases map to TRBD2. CDR3 size: 14 residues. CDR1 is SGHRS, CDR2 YFSETQ, per germline. The trim removed 0 bases at V and 6 bases at J, leaving 4 bases unmatched. Filled out from reference TRBV5-1 and TRBJ2-7, the complete variable domain reads KAGVTQTPRYLIKTRGQQVTLSCSPISGHRSVSWYQQTPGQGLQFLFEYFSETQRNKGNFPGRFSGRQFSNSRSEMNVSTLELGDSALYLCASSLVAGEGEQYFGPGTRLTVT.

This rearrangement joins TRBV27 to TRBJ2-2; perhaps D is TRBD1 or TRBD2 (6 bases each). Per the germline V gene, CDR1 is MNHEY and CDR2 is SMNVEV (reference sequence). V was shortened by 2 bases and J by 0 bases, with 10 bases between the two germline ends. This CDR3 spans 16 amino acids. Here the CDR3 reads CASSLRGVSNTGELFF. The CDR3 nucleotides read TGTGCCAGCAGTTTAAGGGGGGTTTCGAACACCGGGGAGCTGTTTTTT.

The chain recombines TRBV7-3 with TRBJ2-7, with D maybe TRBD2 (6 bases). The CDR3 spans 14 residues. Germline V gene lookup returns CDR1 SGHTA and CDR2 FQGTGA. The ends were cut back, 4 bases at V and 2 bases at J, with 12 bases in the middle. The CDR3 here is CASSSTGGAYEQYF. The CDR3 DNA follows: TGTGCCAGCAGCTCCACAGGAGGGGCCTACGAGCAGTACTTC. Full variable domain (rest looked up from reference TRBV7-3 and TRBJ2-7): GAGVSQTPSNKVTEKGKYVELRCDPISGHTALYWYRQSLGQGPEFLIYFQGTGAADDSGLPNDRFFAVRPEGSVSTLKIQRTERGDSAVYLCASSSTGGAYEQYFGPGTRLTVT.

V usage is TRBV11-1 and J usage is TRBJ2-3; 13 bases fit TRBD2. Unmatched junction bases numbered 8, after V lost 5 bases and J lost 0 bases. CDR1 and CDR2 (germline): SGHAT, FQDESV (reference sequence). The CDR3 extends over 18 amino acids. The CDR3 protein is CASSAPGLAGFSTDTQYF. The CDR3 DNA reads TGTGCCAGCAGCGCCCCGGGACTAGCGGGGTTTAGCACAGATACGCAGTATTTT.

The chain employs TRBV2 and TRBJ2-6; 7 bases fit TRBD1. With V trimmed by 7 bases and J by 1 base, 7 bases remained unmatched. The CDR3 runs to 16 residues. Germline V gives CDR1 SNHLY, CDR2 FYNNEI. The CDR3 sequence: CASTTGWISGANVLTF. Written as DNA, the CDR3 is TGTGCCAGCACGACAGGGTGGATTTCTGGGGCCAACGTCCTGACTTTC.

The chain links TRBV7-9 to TRBJ2-1; maybe TRBD2 (6 bases). Germline assignment: CDR1 SEHNR and CDR2 FQNEAQ (reference sequence). Trimming took off 0 bases at V and 8 bases at J, with 17 bases between the two ends. The length of the CDR3 is 16 residues. CDR3 in amino acids: CASSLAFGRKTDEQFF. The CDR3 DNA reads as TGTGCCAGCAGCTTAGCGTTTGGGAGGAAGACCGATGAGCAGTTCTTC.

This clone was recorded only once. V is TRBV4-1 and J is TRBJ2-7; TRBD1 or TRBD2 may be the D gene (6 bases each). The CDR3 consists of 15 residues. The V and J ends lost 0 bases and 7 bases respectively, with 16 bases between them. CDR1 is MGHRA, CDR2 YSYEKL, per germline. The DNA for the CDR3 is TGCGCCAGCAGCCAAGAGGGAAGGGGGGTAGGGGAGCAGTACTTC. Protein: CASSQEGRGVGEQYF.

This sequence joins TRBV11-1 and TRBJ2-3; D may be TRBD2 (5 bases). The CDR3 covers 13 residues. Trimming took off 9 bases at V and 1 base at J, with 11 bases between the two ends. CDR1 is SGHAT and CDR2 is FQDESV in the germline V gene (reference sequence). The CDR3 region is CASIARGTDTQYF. CDR3 in DNA: TGTGCCAGTATAGCGAGGGGCACAGATACGCAGTATTTT.

This clone was recorded only once. The V and J genes are TRBV6-6 and TRBJ2-7; 11 nucleotides line up with TRBD1. V lost 6 bases, J lost 7 bases, and 5 bases stayed unmatched. Germline CDR1 reads MNHNY; CDR2 reads SVGAGI (reference sequence). This CDR3 spans 13 amino acids. Here the CDR3 reads CASSGQGAWEQYF. The CDR3 nucleotides read TGTGCCAGCAGCGGACAGGGGGCGTGGGAGCAGTACTTC.

The CDR3: CASSLAGIGGRRQETQYF. In DNA form, the CDR3 reads TGTGCCAGCAGCTTGGCCGGGATCGGGGGGCGCCGACAAGAGACCCAGTACTTC. The rearrangement links TRBV5-5 to TRBJ2-5; perhaps TRBD2 as D (7 bases). V lost 0 bases and J lost 2, with 20 bases in between. Per the germline V gene, CDR1 is SGHKS and CDR2 is YYEKEE (reference sequence). The CDR3 extends over 18 amino acids.

The chain has TRBV18 and TRBJ2-1; 10 bases fit TRBD1. Per the germline V gene, CDR1 is KGHSH and CDR2 is LQKENI. With V trimmed by 8 bases and J by 3 bases, 7 bases remained unmatched. The CDR3 length is 15 residues. The CDR3 here is CASTSRTGGYNEQFF. Written as DNA, the CDR3 is TGTGCCAGCACCTCCCGGACAGGGGGCTACAATGAGCAGTTCTTC.

The V call is TRBV7-2, the J call TRBJ1-3; no definite D call. The V end was cut by 1 base, the J end by 0 bases, with 7 bases between. The CDR3 totals 15 residues. Germline assignment: CDR1 SGHTA and CDR2 FQGNSA. The CDR3 is CASSLDRNSGNTIYF. CDR3 nucleotides: TGTGCCAGCAGCTTAGATAGAAACTCTGGAAACACCATATATTTT. Variable domain in full (rest from reference TRBV7-2 and TRBJ1-3): GAGVSQSPSNKVTEKGKDVELRCDPISGHTALYWYRQSLGQGLEFLIYFQGNSAPDKSGLPSDRFSAERTGGSVSTLTIQRTQQEDSAVYLCASSLDRNSGNTIYFGEGSWLTVV.

The V and J genes are TRBV5-1 and TRBJ2-2; 8 bases fit TRBD2. CDR3 length: 16 amino acids. Germline loops: CDR1 SGHRS, CDR2 YFSETQ. V was clipped by 0 bases and J by 4 bases; unmatched bases: 5. The CDR3 DNA reads TGCGCCAGCAGCTTGGACGGGAGGGGAGCCACCGGGGAGCTGTTTTTT. Protein: CASSLDGRGATGELFF.

Note on this clone: The same CDR3 arises from other DNA sequences in this sample as well. The rearrangement uses TRBV2 and TRBJ2-2; 9 bases fit TRBD1. CDR1 and CDR2 (germline): SNHLY, FYNNEI. The CDR3 sequence is 14 residues long. J gave up 2 bases and V 6 bases, and 1 base lay outside the gene matches. The CDR3 region has the DNA TGTGCCAGCAGGGGACAGGGCAACACCGGGGAGCTGTTTTTT. It codes for CASRGQGNTGELFF.

The chain is built from TRBV5-6 and TRBJ2-1; 9 nucleotides line up with TRBD1. CDR1 and CDR2 (germline): SGHDT, YYEEEE. V lost 5 bases and J lost 5; bases outside the gene matches: 17. CDR3 length: 18 amino acids. CDR3 DNA: TGTGCCAGCAGTTGGGACAGGGTCTGGAATAAAAGGGACAATGAGCAGTTCTTC. Its protein is CASSWDRVWNKRDNEQFF.

A single count supports this clone. The chain combines TRBV12-5 with TRBJ2-3; 10 bases align to TRBD2. There are 16 residues in the CDR3. Germline CDR1 LGHNT, CDR2 FRNRAP. Germline trimming cut 1 base from V and 0 bases from J; bases unmatched to any gene: 1. CDR3 nucleotide sequence: TGTGCTAGTGGTTTGGCACTAGCGGGAAGCACAGATACGCAGTATTTT. It translates to CASGLALAGSTDTQYF.

The chain combines TRBV2 with TRBJ2-2; 9 bases are shared with TRBD1. Germline lookup yields CDR1 SNHLY and CDR2 FYNNEI. J was trimmed by 0 bases and V by 6 bases; bases with no gene match: 2. This CDR3 region has 15 residues. The CDR3 loop reads CASRRDRANTGELFF. The CDR3 DNA reads as TGTGCCAGCAGGAGGGACAGGGCGAACACCGGGGAGCTGTTTTTT. The full variable domain, its missing parts supplied by reference TRBV2 and TRBJ2-2, is EPEVTQTPSHQVTQMGQEVILRCVPISNHLYFYWYRQILGQKVEFLVSFYNNEISEKSEIFDDQFSVERPDGSNFTLKIRSTKLEDSAMYFCASRRDRANTGELFFGEGSRLTVL.

The chain recombines TRBV4-1 with TRBJ2-7; D may be TRBD2 (6 bases). The CDR3 has 15 residues. Germline CDR1 MGHRA, CDR2 YSYEKL. V was shortened by 4 bases and J by 2 bases, with 15 bases between the two germline ends. The CDR3 loop reads CASSPRGGTTYEQYF. The CDR3 DNA follows: TGCGCCAGCAGCCCCCGAGGAGGGACCACCTACGAGCAGTACTTC.

In this sample, this clone turned up once. The chain joins TRBV7-7 to TRBJ2-7; 13 nucleotides align to TRBD2. V lost 4 bases and J lost 6; bases outside the gene matches: 6. The CDR3 has 15 amino acids. Germline loops: CDR1 SSHAT, CDR2 FNYEAQ (reference sequence). CDR3 DNA: TGTGCCAGCAGCTCCGGACTAGCGGGAGTGAGCGAGCAGTACTTC. It translates to CASSSGLAGVSEQYF. Drawing the rest from reference TRBV7-7 and TRBJ2-7, the complete variable domain is GAGVSQSPRYKVTKRGQDVTLRCDPISSHATLYWYQQALGQGPEFLTYFNYEAQPDKSGLPSDRFSAERPEGSISTLTIQRTEQRDSAMYRCASSSGLAGVSEQYFGPGTRLTVT.

The rearrangement joins TRBV29-1 to TRBJ2-4; D not certain. The CDR3 runs to 14 residues. Germline CDR1 SQVTM, CDR2 ANQGSEA. The V gene lost 6 bases and the J gene lost 0 bases, with 12 bases spanning the gap. CDR3 protein: CSVRLQLAKNIQYF. In DNA form, the CDR3 reads TGCAGCGTCCGACTGCAACTAGCCAAAAACATTCAGTACTTC.